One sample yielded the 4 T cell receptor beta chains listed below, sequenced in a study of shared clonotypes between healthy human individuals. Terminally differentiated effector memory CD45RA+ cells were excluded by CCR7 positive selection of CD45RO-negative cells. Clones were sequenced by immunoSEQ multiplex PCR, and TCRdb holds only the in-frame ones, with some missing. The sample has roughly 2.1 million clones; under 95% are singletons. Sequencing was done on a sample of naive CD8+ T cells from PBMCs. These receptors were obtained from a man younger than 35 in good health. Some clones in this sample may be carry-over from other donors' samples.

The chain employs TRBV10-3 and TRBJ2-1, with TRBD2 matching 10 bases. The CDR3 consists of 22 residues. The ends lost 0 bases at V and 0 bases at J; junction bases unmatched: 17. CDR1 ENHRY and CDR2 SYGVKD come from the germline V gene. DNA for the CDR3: TGTGCCATCAGTGAGTCGGACCAAGCCGGGACTAGCGTACTGTACTCCTACAATGAGCAGTTCTTC. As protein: CAISESDQAGTSVLYSYNEQFF.

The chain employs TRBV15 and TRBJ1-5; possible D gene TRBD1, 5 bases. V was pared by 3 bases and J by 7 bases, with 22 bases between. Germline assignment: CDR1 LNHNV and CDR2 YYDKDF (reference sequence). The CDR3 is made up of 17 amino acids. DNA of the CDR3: TGTGCCACCAGCAGTCCCCAAGGGGAGGGGCCGGGGCAGCCCCAGCATTTT. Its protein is CATSSPQGEGPGQPQHF.

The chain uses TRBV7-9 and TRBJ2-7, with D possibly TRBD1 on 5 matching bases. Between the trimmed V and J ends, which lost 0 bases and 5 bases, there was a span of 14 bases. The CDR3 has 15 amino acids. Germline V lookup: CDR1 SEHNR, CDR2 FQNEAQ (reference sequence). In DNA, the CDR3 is TGTGCCAGCAGCTTAGCCCCCCAGGGCACGGACGAGCAGTACTTC. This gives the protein CASSLAPQGTDEQYF.

The CDR3 loop reads CASSTTSYHYEQYF. The CDR3 bases are TGTGCCAGCAGCACAACTAGCTACCACTACGAGCAGTACTTC. J is TRBJ2-7 and V is TRBV7-8, with D possibly TRBD2 on 6 matching bases. Trimming removed 5 bases at V and 3 bases at J, with 14 bases between. Germline V gives CDR1 SGHVS, CDR2 FQNEAQ. The CDR3 runs 14 residues.